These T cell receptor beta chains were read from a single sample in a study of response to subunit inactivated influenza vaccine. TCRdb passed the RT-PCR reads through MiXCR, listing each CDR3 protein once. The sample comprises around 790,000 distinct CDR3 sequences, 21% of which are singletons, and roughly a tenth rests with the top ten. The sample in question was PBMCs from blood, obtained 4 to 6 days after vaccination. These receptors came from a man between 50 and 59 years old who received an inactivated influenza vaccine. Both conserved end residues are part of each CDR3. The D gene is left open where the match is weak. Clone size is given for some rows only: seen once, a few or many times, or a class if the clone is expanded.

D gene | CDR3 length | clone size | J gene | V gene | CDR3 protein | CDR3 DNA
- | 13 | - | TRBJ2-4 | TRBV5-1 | CASSLGTSNIQYF | TGCGCCAGCAGCTTGGGTACGTCTAACATTCAGTACTTC
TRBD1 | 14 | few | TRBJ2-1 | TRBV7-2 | CASSSETGGSEQFF | TGTGCCAGCAGCTCAGAGACAGGGGGTAGTGAGCAGTTCTTC
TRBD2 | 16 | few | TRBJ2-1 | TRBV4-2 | CASSQVVAGGRNEQFF | TGTGCCAGCAGCCAAGTTGTAGCGGGAGGGCGGAATGAGCAGTTCTTC
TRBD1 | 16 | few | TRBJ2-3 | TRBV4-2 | CASSQRRDRGQDTQYF | TGTGCCAGCAGCCAAAGACGGGACAGGGGGCAAGATACGCAGTATTTT
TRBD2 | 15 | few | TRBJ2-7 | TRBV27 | CASSPPASGSYEQYF | TGTGCCAGCAGTCCGCCCGCTAGCGGCTCCTACGAGCAGTACTTC
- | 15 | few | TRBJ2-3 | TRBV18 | CASSNIGPPEDTQYF | TGTGCCAGCTCAAACATCGGGCCACCTGAAGATACGCAGTATTTT
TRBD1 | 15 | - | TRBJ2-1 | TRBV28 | CASTPGDREYNEQFF | TGTGCCAGCACCCCCGGGGACAGGGAATACAATGAGCAGTTCTTC
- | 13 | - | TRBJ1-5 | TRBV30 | CAWSRQANQPQHF | TGTGCCTGGAGTCGTCAAGCAAATCAGCCCCAGCATTTT
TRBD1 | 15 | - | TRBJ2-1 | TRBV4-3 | CASSQGQGRLNEQFF | TGCGCCAGCAGCCAAGGACAGGGCAGGCTCAATGAGCAGTTCTTC
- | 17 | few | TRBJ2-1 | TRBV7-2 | CASSLVARQVTYNEQFF | TGTGCCAGCAGCTTAGTGGCTCGGCAGGTCACCTACAATGAGCAGTTCTTC
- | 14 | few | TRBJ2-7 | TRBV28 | CASSLIGNSYEQYF | TGTGCCAGCAGTTTGATCGGGAACTCCTACGAGCAGTACTTC
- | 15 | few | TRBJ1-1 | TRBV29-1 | CSVETALSPNTEAFF | TGCAGCGTGGAGACGGCCCTCAGCCCAAACACTGAAGCTTTCTTT
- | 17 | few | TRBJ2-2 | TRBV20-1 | CSARAPGGGANTGELFF | TGCAGTGCTAGAGCACCCGGCGGAGGGGCGAACACCGGGGAGCTGTTTTTT
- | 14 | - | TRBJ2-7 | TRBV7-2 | CASSLAGNLYEQYF | TGTGCCAGCAGCTTAGCAGGGAACCTCTACGAGCAGTACTTC
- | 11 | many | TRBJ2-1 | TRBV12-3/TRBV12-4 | CASNQYNEQFF | TGTGCCAGCAATCAATACAATGAGCAGTTCTTC
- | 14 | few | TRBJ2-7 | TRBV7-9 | CASSLDQGTYEQYF | TGTGCCAGCAGCTTAGATCAGGGCACCTACGAGCAGTACTTC
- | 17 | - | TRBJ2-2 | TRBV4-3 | CASSQRKDSTNLGELFF | TGCGCCAGCAGCCAACGGAAGGACTCCACAAATTTGGGGGAGCTGTTTTTT
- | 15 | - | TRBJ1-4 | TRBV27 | CASSFKSSGGEKLFF | TGTGCCAGCAGTTTTAAGAGCTCCGGAGGTGAAAAACTGTTTTTT
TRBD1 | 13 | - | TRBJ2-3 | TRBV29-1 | CSGQAGGSDTQYF | TGCAGCGGGCAGGCAGGGGGCTCAGATACGCAGTATTTT
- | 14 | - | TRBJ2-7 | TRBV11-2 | CASSSQAVTGEQYF | TGTGCCAGCAGCTCCCAGGCGGTGACTGGAGAGCAGTACTTC
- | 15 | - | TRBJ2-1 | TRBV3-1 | CASSHRAIQFNEQFF | TGTGCCAGCAGCCACAGGGCGATACAATTCAATGAGCAGTTCTTC
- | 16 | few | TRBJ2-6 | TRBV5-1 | CASSLREEGGANVLTF | TGCGCCAGCAGCTTGAGGGAAGAAGGTGGGGCCAACGTCCTGACTTTC
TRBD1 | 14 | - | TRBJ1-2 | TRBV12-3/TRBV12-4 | CASSLSRTGHGYTF | TGTGCCAGCAGTTTATCCCGGACAGGGCATGGCTACACCTTC
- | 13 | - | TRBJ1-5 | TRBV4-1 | CASSSQPNQPQHF | TGCGCCAGCAGCTCCCAGCCCAATCAGCCCCAGCATTTT
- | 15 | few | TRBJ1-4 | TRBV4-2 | CASSQAPGGGEKLFF | TGTGCCAGCAGCCAGGCCCCCGGAGGGGGTGAAAAACTGTTTTTT
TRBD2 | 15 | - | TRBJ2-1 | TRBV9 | CASSGWGGSFNEQFF | TGTGCCAGCAGCGGCTGGGGCGGGAGTTTCAATGAGCAGTTCTTC
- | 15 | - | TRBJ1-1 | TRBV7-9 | CASSFAGDLNTEAFF | TGTGCCAGCAGCTTTGCAGGGGACCTGAACACTGAAGCTTTCTTT
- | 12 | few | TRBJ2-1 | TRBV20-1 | CSARDMGDEQFF | TGCAGTGCTAGAGATATGGGGGATGAGCAGTTCTTC
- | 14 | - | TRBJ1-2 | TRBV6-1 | CASSEGHGLYGYTF | TGTGCCAGCAGTGAGGGGCACGGACTCTATGGCTACACCTTC
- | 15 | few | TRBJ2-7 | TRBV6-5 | CASSLRGTPTNEQYF | TGTGCCAGCAGTTTACGTGGCACTCCTACCAACGAGCAGTACTTC
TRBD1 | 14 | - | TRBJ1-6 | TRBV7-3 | CASSRQGAGSPLHF | TGTGCCAGCAGCCGACAGGGGGCAGGTTCACCCCTCCACTTT
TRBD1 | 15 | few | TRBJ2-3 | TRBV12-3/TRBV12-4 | CASSSWTGGIDTQYF | TGTGCCAGCAGTTCCTGGACAGGGGGCATAGATACGCAGTATTTT
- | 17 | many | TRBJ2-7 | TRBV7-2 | CASSLAAQMGSSYEQYF | TGTGCCAGCAGCTTAGCGGCCCAGATGGGTTCTTCCTACGAGCAGTACTTC
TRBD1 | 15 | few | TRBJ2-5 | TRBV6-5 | CASSYTGQGGETQYF | TGTGCCAGCAGTTACACAGGACAGGGGGGGGAGACCCAGTACTTC
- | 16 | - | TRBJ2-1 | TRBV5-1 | CASSFRPPGHGNEQFF | TGCGCCAGCAGTTTCAGACCACCGGGACATGGTAATGAGCAGTTCTTC
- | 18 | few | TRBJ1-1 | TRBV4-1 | CASSQARVPPLGGTEAFF | TGCGCCAGCAGCCAAGCTCGGGTTCCTCCCCTGGGGGGGACTGAAGCTTTCTTT
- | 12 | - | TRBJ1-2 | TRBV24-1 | CATRGTDYGYTF | TGTGCCACCAGAGGGACGGACTACGGCTACACCTTC
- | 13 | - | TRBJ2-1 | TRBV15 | CATSTDPVREQFF | TGTGCCACCAGCACCGATCCGGTCCGGGAGCAGTTCTTC
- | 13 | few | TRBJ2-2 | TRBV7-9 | CASSLDSIGELFF | TGTGCCAGCAGCTTGGATTCAATAGGGGAGCTGTTTTTT
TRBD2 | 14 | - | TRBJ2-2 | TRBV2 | CASRPRGDTGELFF | TGTGCCAGCAGGCCCCGGGGGGACACCGGGGAGCTGTTTTTT
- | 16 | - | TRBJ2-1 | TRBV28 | CASSPPGQLIYNEQFF | TGTGCCAGCAGTCCCCCCGGACAGCTAATCTACAATGAGCAGTTCTTC
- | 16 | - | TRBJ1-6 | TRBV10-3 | CAISVGGMDNNSPLHF | TGTGCCATCAGTGTCGGGGGAATGGATAATAATTCACCCCTCCACTTT
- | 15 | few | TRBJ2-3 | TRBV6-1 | CASKIPGPRTDTQYF | TGTGCCAGCAAAATACCGGGACCGCGCACAGATACGCAGTATTTT
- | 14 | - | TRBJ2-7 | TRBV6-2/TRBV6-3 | CASRRQLSSYEQYF | TGTGCCAGCAGGCGACAACTCAGCTCCTACGAGCAGTACTTC
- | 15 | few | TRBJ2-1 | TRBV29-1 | CSVGKQGLFNNEQFF | TGCAGCGTGGGTAAACAAGGACTATTTAACAATGAGCAGTTCTTC
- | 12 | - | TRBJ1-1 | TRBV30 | CAWNRVNTEAFF | TGTGCCTGGAACAGAGTTAACACTGAAGCTTTCTTT
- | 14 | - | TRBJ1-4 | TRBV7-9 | CASSRRTTNEKLFF | TGTGCCAGCAGCCGCCGGACCACTAATGAAAAACTGTTTTTT
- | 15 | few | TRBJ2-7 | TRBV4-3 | CASSQDWQGSYEQYF | TGCGCCAGCAGCCAAGATTGGCAGGGCTCCTACGAGCAGTACTTC
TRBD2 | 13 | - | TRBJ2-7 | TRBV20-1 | CSARGTNTYEQYF | TGCAGTGCTAGGGGGACTAATACCTACGAGCAGTACTTC
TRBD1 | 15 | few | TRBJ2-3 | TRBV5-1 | CASSPDRGNTDTQYF | TGCGCCAGCAGCCCCGACAGGGGAAACACAGATACGCAGTATTTT
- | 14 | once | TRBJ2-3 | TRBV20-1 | CSSAKGAGTDTQYF | TGCAGTTCTGCGAAGGGAGCAGGCACAGATACGCAGTATTTT
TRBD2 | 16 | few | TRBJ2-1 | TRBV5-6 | CASSRTGTSSYNEQFF | TGTGCCAGCAGCAGGACCGGGACTAGCTCCTACAATGAGCAGTTCTTC
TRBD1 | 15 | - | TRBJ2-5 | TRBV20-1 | CSAKRQGWGQETQYF | TGCAGTGCTAAACGACAGGGGTGGGGTCAAGAGACCCAGTACTTC
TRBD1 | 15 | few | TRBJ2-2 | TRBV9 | CASSVQGALTGELFF | TGTGCCAGCAGCGTACAGGGGGCTCTTACCGGGGAGCTGTTTTTT
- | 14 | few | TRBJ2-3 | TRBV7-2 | CASSLGSRSDTQYF | TGTGCCAGCAGCCTCGGTTCCCGGTCAGATACGCAGTATTTT
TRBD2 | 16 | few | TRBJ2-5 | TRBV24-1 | CATSGSGLAQQETQYF | TGTGCCACCAGTGGATCGGGACTAGCGCAACAAGAGACCCAGTACTTC
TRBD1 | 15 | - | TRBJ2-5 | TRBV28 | CASSSYWTGQETQYF | TGTGCCAGCAGTTCCTATTGGACAGGGCAAGAGACCCAGTACTTC
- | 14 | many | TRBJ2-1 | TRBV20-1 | CSAILRTGLDSLIF | TGCAGTGCAATTCTACGCACGGGCCTGGACTCACTAATTTTC
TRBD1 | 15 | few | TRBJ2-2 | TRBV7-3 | CASSLGQGISGELFF | TGTGCCAGCAGCTTAGGACAGGGAATATCCGGGGAGCTGTTTTTT
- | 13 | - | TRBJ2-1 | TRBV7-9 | CASSLGAVDEQFF | TGTGCCAGCAGCTTAGGAGCTGTTGATGAGCAGTTCTTC